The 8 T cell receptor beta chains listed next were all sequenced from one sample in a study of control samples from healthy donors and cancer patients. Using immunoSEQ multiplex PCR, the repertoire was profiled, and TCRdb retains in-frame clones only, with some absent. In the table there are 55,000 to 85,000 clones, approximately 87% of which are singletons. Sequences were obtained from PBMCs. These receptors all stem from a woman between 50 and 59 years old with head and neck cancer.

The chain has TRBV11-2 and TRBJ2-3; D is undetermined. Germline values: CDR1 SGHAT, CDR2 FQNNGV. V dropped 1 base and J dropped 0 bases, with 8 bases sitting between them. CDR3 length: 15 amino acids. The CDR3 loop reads CASSLGSASTDTQYF. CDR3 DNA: TGTGCCAGCAGCTTAGGCTCCGCTAGCACAGATACGCAGTATTTT. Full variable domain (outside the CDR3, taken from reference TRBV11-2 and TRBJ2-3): EAGVAQSPRYKIIEKRQSVAFWCNPISGHATLYWYQQILGQGPKLLIQFQNNGVVDDSQLPKDRFSAERLKGVDSTLKIQPAKLEDSAVYLCASSLGSASTDTQYFGPGTRLTVL.

The CDR3 sequence is CASSLAGTGGLYGYTF. The CDR3 coding sequence is TGTGCCAGCAGCTTAGCGGGGACAGGGGGCCTCTATGGCTACACCTTC. The J gene is TRBJ1-2, the V gene TRBV7-9; 12 bases agree with TRBD1. CDR1 and CDR2 (germline): SEHNR, FQNEAQ (reference sequence). The CDR3 is 16 amino acids. V was pared by 0 bases and J by 4 bases, with 3 bases of the junction left unmatched. Together with reference TRBV7-9 and TRBJ1-2, the CDR3 gives the full variable domain: DTGVSQNPRHKITKRGQNVTFRCDPISEHNRLYWYRQTLGQGPEFLTYFQNEAQLEKSRLLSDRFSAERPKGSFSTLEIQRTEQGDSAMYLCASSLAGTGGLYGYTFGSGTRLTVV.

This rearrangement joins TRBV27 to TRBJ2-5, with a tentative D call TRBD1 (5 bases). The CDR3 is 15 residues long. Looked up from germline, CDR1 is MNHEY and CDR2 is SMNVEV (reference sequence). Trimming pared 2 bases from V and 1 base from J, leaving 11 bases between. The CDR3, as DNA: TGTGCCAGCAGTTTAAGTCTTCAGGGCCAAGAGACCCAGTACTTC. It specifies CASSLSLQGQETQYF.

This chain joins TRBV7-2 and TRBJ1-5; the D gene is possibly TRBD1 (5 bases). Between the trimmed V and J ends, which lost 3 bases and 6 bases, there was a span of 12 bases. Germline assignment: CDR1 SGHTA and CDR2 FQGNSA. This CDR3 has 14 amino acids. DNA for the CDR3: TGTGCCAGCAGCTTCGCGGGGCCATTTCAGCCCCAGCATTTT. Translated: CASSFAGPFQPQHF.

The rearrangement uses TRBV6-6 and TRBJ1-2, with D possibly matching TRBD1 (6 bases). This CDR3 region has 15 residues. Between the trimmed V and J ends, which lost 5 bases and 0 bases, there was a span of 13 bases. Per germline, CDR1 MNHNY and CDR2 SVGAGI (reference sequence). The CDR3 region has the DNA TGTGCCAGCAGTCCGGACAGAACCTCTAACTATGGCTACACCTTC. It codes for CASSPDRTSNYGYTF.

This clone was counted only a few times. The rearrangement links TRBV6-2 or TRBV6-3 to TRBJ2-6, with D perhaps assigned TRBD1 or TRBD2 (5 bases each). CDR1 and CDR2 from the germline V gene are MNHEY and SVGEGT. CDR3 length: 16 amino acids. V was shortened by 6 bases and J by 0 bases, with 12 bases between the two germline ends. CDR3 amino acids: CASSEGRLSGANVLTF. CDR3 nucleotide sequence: TGTGCCAGCAGCGAGGGACGTCTCTCTGGGGCCAACGTCCTGACTTTC.

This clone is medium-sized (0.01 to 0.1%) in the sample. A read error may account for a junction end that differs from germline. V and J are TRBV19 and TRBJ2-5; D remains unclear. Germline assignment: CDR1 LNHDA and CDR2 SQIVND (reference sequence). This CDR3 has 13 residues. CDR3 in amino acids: CASSIPFQGTQYF. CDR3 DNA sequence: TGTGCCAGTAGTATCCCCTTCCAAGGGACCCAGTACTTC. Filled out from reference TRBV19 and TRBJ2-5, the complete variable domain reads DGGITQSPKYLFRKEGQNVTLSCEQNLNHDAMYWYRQDPGQGLRLIYYSQIVNDFQKGDIAEGYSVSREKKESFPLTVTSAQKNPTAFYLCASSIPFQGTQYFGPGTRLLVL.

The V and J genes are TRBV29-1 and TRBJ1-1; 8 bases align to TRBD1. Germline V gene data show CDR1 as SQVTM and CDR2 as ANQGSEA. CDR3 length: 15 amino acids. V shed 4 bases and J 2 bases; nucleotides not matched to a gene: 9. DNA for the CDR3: TGCAGCGTTGTTACCCCCGGGACAGGAAACACTGAAGCTTTCTTT. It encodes CSVVTPGTGNTEAFF.